Shown below are 10 T cell receptor beta chains from a single sample sequenced in a study of shared clonotypes between healthy human individuals (dated by TCRdb to the early 2020s). Library method: the immunoSEQ multiplex PCR assay. What TCRdb holds here is the immuneACCESS table cut down to in-frame rearrangements. Part of the clones is not present; checked against another copy, under half of the missing clones reflect an unresolved V gene, and the others are unexplained. For this sample there are approximately 1.5 million clones; 95% to 99% appear just once. Jointly, the top ten make up roughly 0.45% of the sample. The sample consisted of naive CD4+ T cells sorted from blood. Read against the paper, the sample's cell subset or site label means: CD45RA+ positively selected. The source is a man younger than 45 in good health.

The chain carries TRBV28 and TRBJ2-3; perhaps TRBD2 as D (5 bases). The CDR3 totals 14 residues. The germline V gene encodes CDR1 MDHEN and CDR2 SYDVKM. The V gene lost 2 bases and the J gene lost 1 base, with 7 bases spanning the gap. DNA for the CDR3: TGTGCCAGCAGTTTAGCAGCGGGCACAGATACGCAGTATTTT. Protein: CASSLAAGTDTQYF.

The chain employs TRBV9 and TRBJ1-1; D is unclear. The CDR3 length is 14 residues. Germline-derived CDR1 and CDR2 are SGDLS and YYNGEE. Trimming removed 1 base at V and 2 bases at J, with 9 bases between. The CDR3 bases are TGTGCCAGCAGCGTAACGCACGGAAACACTGAAGCTTTCTTT. Its translation: CASSVTHGNTEAFF. Together with reference TRBV9 and TRBJ1-1, the CDR3 gives the full variable domain: DSGVTQTPKHLITATGQRVTLRCSPRSGDLSVYWYQQSLDQGLQFLIQYYNGEERAKGNILERFSAQQFPDLHSELNLSSLELGDSALYFCASSVTHGNTEAFFGQGTRLTVV.

The chain uses TRBV18 and TRBJ1-4, with TRBD1 matching 8 bases. The trim removed 3 bases at V and 0 bases at J, leaving 6 bases unmatched. Germline assignment: CDR1 KGHSH and CDR2 LQKENI. This CDR3 is built from 17 residues. The CDR3 region has the DNA TGTGCCAGCTCACCCCAGACAGGGGTTGCAACTAATGAAAAACTGTTTTTT. Protein: CASSPQTGVATNEKLFF.

This clone was seen a single time. An end of the junction differs from the germline gene, which may be a read error. V gene TRBV29-1 combines with J gene TRBJ2-7; 7 nucleotides agree with TRBD1. Germline V gives CDR1 SQVTM, CDR2 ANQGSEA. The CDR3 length is 15 residues. The CDR3 nucleotides read TGCAGCGTTTGCACTCCGGGACAGAGGTCCTCCGAGCAGTACTTC. The encoded protein is CSVCTPGQRSSEQYF.

As DNA, the CDR3 is TGTGCCAGCAGCACCCGGACTAGCGGGCTCGCCGGGGAGCTGTTTTTT. Translation gives CASSTRTSGLAGELFF. The chain carries TRBV7-8 and TRBJ2-2, with 11 bases identical to TRBD2. The germline V gene has CDR1 SGHVS and CDR2 FQNEAQ. The J segment lost 6 bases and the V segment lost 5 bases, leaving 8 bases of the junction unmatched. The CDR3 runs 16 residues. The whole variable domain, remainder taken from reference TRBV7-8 and TRBJ2-2, is GAGVSQSPRYKVAKRGQDVALRCDPISGHVSLFWYQQALGQGPEFLTYFQNEAQLDKSGLPSDRFFAERPEGSVSTLKIQRTQQEDSAVYLCASSTRTSGLAGELFFGEGSRLTVL.

CDR3 sequence reads: CASSIGQGVMRSFRETQYF. The CDR3, as DNA: TGTGCCAGCTCAATAGGACAGGGTGTGATGCGTAGTTTCCGAGAGACCCAGTACTTC. The V and J genes are TRBV18 and TRBJ2-5, with TRBD1 matching 8 bases. Germline loops: CDR1 KGHSH, CDR2 LQKENI. The V and J ends lost 5 bases and 4 bases, in that order; junction bases with no gene match: 21. The CDR3 is 19 amino acids.

The chain links TRBV11-3 to TRBJ2-5, with D tentatively TRBD1 (5 bases). This CDR3 region has 13 residues. Trimming stripped 4 bases from V and 9 bases from J, with 15 bases between. From germline, CDR1 is SGHNT and CDR2 YENEEA. The CDR3 nucleotides are TGTGCCAGCAGCTCCGGACCACAGGTGGCCCAGTACTTC. Protein sequence: CASSSGPQVAQYF.

The chain joins TRBV2 to TRBJ2-1; tentative D call: TRBD1 (6 bases). The V end was cut by 10 bases, the J end by 4 bases, with 14 bases between. The CDR3 covers 13 residues. Looked up from germline, CDR1 is SNHLY and CDR2 is FYNNEI. The CDR3 spells CANSQDSYNEQFF. DNA of the CDR3: TGTGCCAACAGCCAGGACAGTTACAATGAGCAGTTCTTC.

The chain links TRBV6-5 to TRBJ2-1; D possibly corresponds to TRBD1 (6 bases). V was pared by 8 bases and J by 4 bases, with 18 bases between. CDR1 and CDR2 (germline): MNHEY, SVGAGI. The CDR3 covers 15 residues. The CDR3 reads CASDTMGTPYNEQFF. The CDR3 nucleotides read TGTGCCAGCGACACTATGGGGACACCTTACAATGAGCAGTTCTTC.

The chain has TRBV4-1 and TRBJ2-7; 11 bases agree with TRBD2. Germline CDR1 MGHRA, CDR2 YSYEKL. The CDR3 extends over 19 amino acids. The V and J ends lost 3 bases and 3 bases, in that order; junction bases with no gene match: 16. DNA for the CDR3: TGCGCCAGCAGCCAGGGCCGGGCCAAGGGACTAGCGGAACACTACGAGCAGTACTTC. It encodes CASSQGRAKGLAEHYEQYF.